This entry is about one T cell receptor beta chain. Its antigen remains unidentified. Sequencing used immunoSEQ multiplex PCR; TCRdb keeps in-frame clones, though not all of them. The top ten hold 0.1% to 0.15% of the sample, which has 2 million to 2.5 million clones, roughly 94% seen once. The sample originates from a study of shared clonotypes between healthy human individuals. Across the study: The people who gave samples were a couple of women and a few men aged 18 to 49.

There are 16 residues in the CDR3. The junction had 3 bases not matched to a gene; V was cut back by 4 bases and J by 2 bases. Germline V gene lookup returns CDR1 SGHDT and CDR2 YYEEEE. Study-wide points: As a rule, naive subsets had a larger estimated richness than memory subsets. Enrolling few donors narrowed the genetic and exposure-history diversity that was represented.

The sequenced sample was naive CD4+ T cells sorted from blood. The subset is: CD45RA+ positively selected. The clonotype was recovered from a man between 18 and 35 years old in good health. The chain links TRBV5-6 to TRBJ2-7; 16 nucleotides agree with TRBD2. The CDR3 protein is CASSPGTSGRAYEQYF. DNA of the CDR3: TGTGCCAGCAGCCCCGGGACTAGCGGGAGGGCCTACGAGCAGTACTTC.